This T cell receptor (beta chain) was retrieved from a study of a mutant IDH1 vaccine in newly diagnosed glioma. To note about this clone: The antigen is undetermined.

As to time point: week 5, during vaccination. Doses of 300 ug of mutant IDH1 20-mer peptide were given with topical imiquimod. Some clones are missing from TCRdb's copy, which holds only in-frame ones; the method was immunoSEQ multiplex PCR. Of 40,000 to 65,000 clones listed, around 80% were seen once; the top ten hold about 2%. J lost 4 bases, V lost 6 bases, and 4 bases had no gene match. The CDR3 contains 14 residues. Germline CDR1 SGHNT, CDR2 YYREEE (reference sequence). This material consisted of PBMCs, taken from a glioma patient whose treatment included an IDH1 peptide vaccine. This sequence originates from a woman aged 40-49 years with glioma. This chain links TRBV5-4 with TRBJ2-6, with TRBD1 matching 7 bases. CDR3 sequence (DNA): TGTGCCAGCACCTCCAGGGGGGGGGCCAACGTCCTGACTTTC. As protein: CASTSRGGANVLTF.